This TCR beta chain was identified during a study of CD8 T cells in ankylosing spondylitis. General study results and limits: Blood of patients with ankylosing spondylitis appeared to be characterized by a TCR beta motif of 8 or 9 highly homologous variants. Relatively rare in peripheral blood, disease-linked clones were also CD8+. Disease-linked clones reportedly concentrated significantly in matched ankylosing spondylitis synovial fluid. Certain motif variants had earlier been reported in reactive arthritis synovial fluid and blood.

Germline values: CDR1 SGDLS, CDR2 YYNGEE. Between the trimmed V and J ends, which lost 3 bases and 3 bases, there was a span of 18 bases. The CDR3 runs 16 residues. In making TCR beta libraries, quantitative 5'-RACE with molecular barcodes was used. TCRdb re-called the 5' RACE reads with MiXCR, one entry per CDR3 protein. The sample consists of over 450,000 distinct CDR3 sequences, over 9.5% of them appearing once. Turning to this clonotype: Its target is not known.

Input material: blood, either unsorted or a sorted T cell fraction (not recorded which). The V call is TRBV9, the J call TRBJ1-1, with D uncertain. This clonotype originated in a male donor with ankylosing spondylitis. The CDR3 sequence is CASSATDRKRYTEAFF. The CDR3 DNA reads as TGTGCCAGCAGCGCTACGGATAGGAAGAGGTACACTGAAGCTTTCTTT.